The rows below give T cell receptor beta chains drawn from one sample of a study of Ad26.COV2.S vaccination and SARS-CoV-2 variants. Measured with immunoSEQ multiplex PCR; TCRdb has only the in-frame clones, and not every one. This table has roughly 450,000 clones, approximately 92% appearing once. The sequenced sample was peripheral blood, obtained in a trial of Ad26.COV2.S vaccine versus placebo. These receptors were taken from a person aged 18-65 years who received the Ad26.COV2.S COVID-19 vaccine or a placebo. The CDR3 runs from the conserved cysteine through the conserved F or W. Each record gives: D gene, clone size, J gene, V gene, CDR3 protein, CDR3 DNA. D genes are given only for firm matches. For some rows the clone size is stated as once, few or many, or as a class when expanded; others skip it.

d_call: .
clone_size: .
j_call: TRBJ1-3
v_call: TRBV9
cdr3_aa: CASTRGLGPVGNTIYF
cdr3_nt: TGTGCCAGCACCCGAGGGTTGGGCCCGGTTGGAAACACCATATATTTT

d_call: TRBD1
clone_size: .
j_call: TRBJ2-6
v_call: TRBV2
cdr3_aa: CASTTRGGASGANVLTF
cdr3_nt: TGTGCCAGCACCACCAGAGGGGGCGCATCTGGGGCCAACGTCCTGACTTTC

d_call: TRBD1
clone_size: .
j_call: TRBJ1-1
v_call: TRBV6-2/TRBV6-3
cdr3_aa: CASSYEDRLEAFF
cdr3_nt: TGTGCCAGCAGTTACGAGGACAGGCTTGAAGCTTTCTTT

d_call: .
clone_size: .
j_call: TRBJ1-5
v_call: TRBV18
cdr3_aa: CASSPGSNQPQHF
cdr3_nt: TGTGCCAGCTCACCCGGCAGCAATCAGCCCCAGCATTTT

d_call: .
clone_size: .
j_call: TRBJ2-4
v_call: TRBV7-9
cdr3_aa: CASSLVGRGAKNIQYF
cdr3_nt: TGTGCCAGCAGCTTAGTGGGCCGAGGCGCCAAAAACATTCAGTACTTC

d_call: TRBD1
clone_size: .
j_call: TRBJ1-3
v_call: TRBV10-3
cdr3_aa: CAIRGTGGSGNTIYF
cdr3_nt: TGTGCCATCAGAGGGACAGGGGGCTCTGGAAACACCATATATTTT

d_call: TRBD1
clone_size: .
j_call: TRBJ2-3
v_call: TRBV19
cdr3_aa: CASSKQGAGTDTQYF
cdr3_nt: TGTGCCAGTAGCAAACAGGGGGCAGGGACAGATACGCAGTATTTT

d_call: TRBD2
clone_size: .
j_call: TRBJ2-1
v_call: TRBV7-3
cdr3_aa: CASSLLGTSGNNEQFF
cdr3_nt: TGTGCCAGCAGCTTACTCGGGACTAGCGGGAACAATGAGCAGTTCTTC

d_call: .
clone_size: .
j_call: TRBJ2-7
v_call: TRBV30
cdr3_aa: CACAYYEQYF
cdr3_nt: TGTGCCTGTGCCTACTACGAGCAGTACTTC

d_call: .
clone_size: .
j_call: TRBJ2-7
v_call: TRBV27
cdr3_aa: CASSLSRFYEQYF
cdr3_nt: TGTGCCAGCAGTTTGTCGCGGTTCTACGAGCAGTACTTC

d_call: .
clone_size: .
j_call: TRBJ1-2
v_call: TRBV6-5
cdr3_aa: CASSYSSGDGYTF
cdr3_nt: TGTGCCAGCAGTTACTCGAGCGGGGACGGCTACACCTTC

d_call: .
clone_size: .
j_call: TRBJ1-2
v_call: TRBV7-2
cdr3_aa: CASRDTGGYGYTF
cdr3_nt: TGTGCCAGCAGAGACACAGGTGGCTATGGCTACACCTTC

d_call: .
clone_size: .
j_call: TRBJ2-2
v_call: TRBV7-3
cdr3_aa: CASSLYSGHTGELFF
cdr3_nt: TGTGCCAGCAGCTTATATAGCGGCCACACCGGGGAGCTGTTTTTT

d_call: .
clone_size: .
j_call: TRBJ1-2
v_call: TRBV7-9
cdr3_aa: CASSPVGYGYTF
cdr3_nt: TGTGCCAGCAGCCCAGTGGGCTATGGCTACACCTTC

d_call: .
clone_size: .
j_call: TRBJ1-1
v_call: TRBV6-5
cdr3_aa: CASSYSASGVNTEAFF
cdr3_nt: TGTGCCAGCAGTTACTCGGCGTCAGGGGTGAACACTGAAGCTTTCTTT

d_call: TRBD2
clone_size: .
j_call: TRBJ2-3
v_call: TRBV5-1
cdr3_aa: CASSAGLAETDTQYF
cdr3_nt: TGCGCCAGCAGTGCCGGACTAGCCGAAACAGATACGCAGTATTTT

d_call: .
clone_size: .
j_call: TRBJ2-4
v_call: TRBV11-3
cdr3_aa: CASSGSSFGIQYF
cdr3_nt: TGTGCCAGCAGCGGCAGTAGCTTTGGGATTCAGTACTTC

d_call: TRBD2
clone_size: .
j_call: TRBJ2-7
v_call: TRBV10-3
cdr3_aa: CAISGHGLAETYEQYF
cdr3_nt: TGTGCCATCAGTGGACACGGACTAGCGGAGACCTACGAGCAGTACTTC

d_call: .
clone_size: few
j_call: TRBJ1-3
v_call: TRBV5-4
cdr3_aa: CASSLSGTSGNTIYF
cdr3_nt: TGTGCCAGCAGCTTGTCGGGTACCTCTGGAAACACCATATATTTT

d_call: .
clone_size: .
j_call: TRBJ1-1
v_call: TRBV2
cdr3_aa: CASSERSAFF
cdr3_nt: TGTGCCAGCAGTGAAAGGTCGGCTTTCTTT

d_call: TRBD2
clone_size: .
j_call: TRBJ2-1
v_call: TRBV30
cdr3_aa: CAWSVSGRAINEQFF
cdr3_nt: TGTGCCTGGAGTGTAAGCGGGAGGGCCATCAATGAGCAGTTCTTC

d_call: .
clone_size: few
j_call: TRBJ1-5
v_call: TRBV7-2
cdr3_aa: CASSLAWGEGQPQHF
cdr3_nt: TGTGCCAGCAGCTTAGCATGGGGTGAGGGTCAGCCCCAGCATTTT

d_call: .
clone_size: once
j_call: TRBJ1-3
v_call: TRBV15
cdr3_aa: CATSKDRGNGNTIYF
cdr3_nt: TGTGCCACCTCCAAGGATCGGGGGAATGGAAACACCATATATTTT

d_call: TRBD1
clone_size: .
j_call: TRBJ1-4
v_call: TRBV6-5
cdr3_aa: CASSYGTGEKLFF
cdr3_nt: TGTGCCAGCAGTTACGGGACAGGGGAAAAACTGTTTTTT

d_call: .
clone_size: .
j_call: TRBJ2-7
v_call: TRBV27
cdr3_aa: CASNYEQYF
cdr3_nt: TGTGCCAGCAACTACGAGCAGTACTTC

d_call: TRBD2
clone_size: .
j_call: TRBJ2-1
v_call: TRBV6-2/TRBV6-3
cdr3_aa: CASSVTSGRAGEQFF
cdr3_nt: TGTGCCAGCAGTGTAACTAGCGGGAGGGCGGGTGAGCAGTTCTTC

d_call: TRBD2
clone_size: once
j_call: TRBJ2-1
v_call: TRBV4-2
cdr3_aa: CASSQSLAGSYNEQFF
cdr3_nt: TGTGCCAGCAGCCAGTCCTTAGCGGGGTCCTACAATGAGCAGTTCTTC

d_call: .
clone_size: .
j_call: TRBJ1-5
v_call: TRBV6-2/TRBV6-3
cdr3_aa: CASSLGGRTQPQHF
cdr3_nt: TGTGCCAGCAGTCTGGGGGGGAGGACTCAGCCCCAGCATTTT

d_call: TRBD1
clone_size: once
j_call: TRBJ2-2
v_call: TRBV30
cdr3_aa: CASTGGVDTGELFF
cdr3_nt: TGTGCCTCTACAGGGGGCGTGGACACCGGGGAGCTGTTTTTT

d_call: .
clone_size: once
j_call: TRBJ2-2
v_call: TRBV6-5
cdr3_aa: CASSRQMQNTGELFF
cdr3_nt: TGTGCCAGCAGCCGACAGATGCAGAACACCGGGGAGCTGTTTTTT

d_call: .
clone_size: once
j_call: TRBJ2-3
v_call: TRBV13
cdr3_aa: CASSLLLALDTQYF
cdr3_nt: TGTGCCAGCAGCCTACTCCTAGCATTGGATACGCAGTATTTT

d_call: .
clone_size: .
j_call: TRBJ2-5
v_call: TRBV28
cdr3_aa: CASKFWREQETQYF
cdr3_nt: TGTGCCAGCAAATTTTGGCGGGAACAAGAGACCCAGTACTTC

d_call: TRBD2
clone_size: .
j_call: TRBJ2-5
v_call: TRBV27
cdr3_aa: CASSGAGGLQETQYF
cdr3_nt: TGTGCCAGCAGTGGGGCGGGAGGTCTCCAAGAGACCCAGTACTTC

d_call: .
clone_size: .
j_call: TRBJ2-1
v_call: TRBV6-1
cdr3_aa: CASSEARGTPTGTLNNEQFF
cdr3_nt: TGTGCCAGCAGTGAAGCGCGGGGAACCCCAACCGGGACACTAAACAATGAGCAGTTCTTC

d_call: TRBD1
clone_size: .
j_call: TRBJ2-7
v_call: TRBV28
cdr3_aa: CASCLGQGYEQYF
cdr3_nt: TGTGCCAGTTGCCTGGGACAGGGCTACGAGCAGTACTTC

d_call: .
clone_size: .
j_call: TRBJ2-2
v_call: TRBV19
cdr3_aa: CASSIAGVTLLAGELFF
cdr3_nt: TGTGCCAGTAGTATAGCAGGGGTCACCCTTCTTGCCGGGGAGCTGTTTTTT

d_call: .
clone_size: .
j_call: TRBJ1-3
v_call: TRBV7-9
cdr3_aa: CASGRRLSGNTIYF
cdr3_nt: TGTGCCAGCGGGAGACGGCTCTCTGGAAACACCATATATTTT

d_call: .
clone_size: once
j_call: TRBJ1-3
v_call: TRBV6-5
cdr3_aa: CASSLKGFSGNTIYF
cdr3_nt: TGTGCCAGCAGTTTAAAGGGTTTCTCTGGAAACACCATATATTTT

d_call: TRBD2
clone_size: .
j_call: TRBJ2-1
v_call: TRBV12-3/TRBV12-4
cdr3_aa: CASRRSGKAEQFF
cdr3_nt: TGTGCCAGCAGACGTAGCGGGAAAGCTGAGCAGTTCTTC

d_call: .
clone_size: .
j_call: TRBJ1-2
v_call: TRBV5-8
cdr3_aa: CASSRTRGYTF
cdr3_nt: TGTGCCAGCAGTCGGACAAGGGGCTACACCTTC

d_call: .
clone_size: .
j_call: TRBJ2-7
v_call: TRBV27
cdr3_aa: CASSLSGEYEQYF
cdr3_nt: TGTGCCAGCAGTTTATCAGGGGAATACGAGCAGTACTTC